This paragraph covers one TCR beta chain sequence. This table comes from immunoSEQ multiplex PCR, and its TCRdb copy is limited to in-frame clones, with some not included. The table has about 3,500 clones, more than 75% seen once. These data belong to a study of chemoradiotherapy in HPV16-positive cancers. CDR3 size: 14 residues. After removal of 5 bases from V and 4 bases from J, the junction contained 3 bases not matched to a gene. CDR1 is MNHNS, CDR2 SASEGT, per germline. This chain uses TRBV6-1 with TRBJ2-3; 10 bases are a match to TRBD2. This specimen was tumor tissue, taken from a patient who underwent chemoradiotherapy. The clonotype comes from a human donor with HPV-associated anogenital cancer. The CDR3 sequence: CASSISGGADTQYF. CDR3 coding DNA: TGTGCCAGCAGTATCAGCGGGGGGGCAGATACGCAGTATTTT.